These T cell receptor beta chains were read from a single sample in a study of blood T cell repertoires in COVID-19. Produced via immunoSEQ multiplex PCR; TCRdb's table is partial and in-frame only. The top ten hold about 1.9% of the sample, which has 350,000 to 450,000 clones, approximately 89% seen once. What was sequenced was PBMCs or T cells enriched from blood (not recorded which). These receptor sequences come from a man aged 35-49 years in a cohort exposed to, infected with or recovered from COVID-19 (not recorded which). Both conserved end residues are part of each CDR3. The D gene is left open where the match is weak. Not every row has a clone size; where given, it reads once, few, many or a size class.

TRBD2 - TRBJ2-1 TRBV27 CASSLSGTSGSNEQFF TGTGCCAGCAGTTTATCAGGAACTAGCGGGAGTAATGAGCAGTTCTTC
TRBD1 few TRBJ2-7 TRBV6-5 CASSYRDRGYEQYF TGTGCCAGCAGTTACCGGGACAGGGGGTACGAGCAGTACTTC
- - TRBJ1-5 TRBV6-5 CASSNRDKNQPQHF TGTGCCAGCAGTAACCGGGACAAAAATCAGCCCCAGCATTTT
- - TRBJ1-1 TRBV4-2 CASTKEVQGMNTEAFF TGTGCCAGCACCAAAGAGGTTCAGGGGATGAACACTGAAGCTTTCTTT
- - TRBJ2-5 TRBV18 CASSPSETQYF TGTGCCAGCTCACCCTCGGAGACCCAGTACTTC
TRBD1 once TRBJ1-6 TRBV18 CASSPFSGGQDSPLHF TGTGCCAGCTCACCCTTTTCAGGGGGACAAGATTCACCCCTCCACTTT
- - TRBJ1-6 TRBV3-1/TRBV3-2 CASSPGLENSPLHF TGTGCCAGCAGCCCGGGTCTTGAGAATTCACCCCTCCACTTT
TRBD2 once TRBJ2-7 TRBV18 CASSPGGGPYEQYF TGTGCCAGCTCACCAGGCGGGGGTCCCTACGAGCAGTACTTC
- - TRBJ2-7 TRBV2 CASSALIRGGEQYF TGTGCCAGCAGTGCCCTAATCAGGGGTGGCGAGCAGTACTTC
TRBD1 - TRBJ1-3 TRBV27 CASSLSGTAGNTIYF TGTGCCAGCAGTTTATCGGGGACAGCTGGAAACACCATATATTTT
- - TRBJ1-6 TRBV18 CASSPSAGDSPLHF TGTGCCAGCTCACCGTCGGCAGGGGATTCACCCCTCCACTTT
TRBD1 few TRBJ1-5 TRBV19 CASTDRVGNQPQHF TGTGCCAGTACCGACAGGGTTGGCAATCAGCCCCAGCATTTT
TRBD2 few TRBJ2-1 TRBV5-8 CASSSVGLGPEEQFF TGTGCCAGCAGCTCTGTGGGACTAGGTCCTGAGGAGCAGTTCTTC
- few TRBJ1-3 TRBV7-9 CASSPPGSSGNTIYF TGTGCCAGCAGCCCTCCAGGCAGCTCTGGAAACACCATATATTTT
TRBD2 - TRBJ2-1 TRBV4-2 CASSQNVAGVKNNEQFF TGTGCCAGCAGCCAAAACGTAGCGGGAGTCAAGAACAATGAGCAGTTCTTC
- few TRBJ1-2 TRBV5-4 CATAGSRNYGYTF TGTGCCACCGCAGGGTCGAGGAACTATGGCTACACCTTC
- - TRBJ1-5 TRBV6-5 CAGNRDSNQPQHF TGTGCCGGCAACAGGGATTCCAATCAGCCCCAGCATTTT
TRBD2 - TRBJ2-3 TRBV6-4 CASSPRTSGRVTDTQYF TGTGCCAGCAGCCCGAGGACTAGCGGGAGGGTCACAGATACGCAGTATTTT
- - TRBJ2-1 TRBV7-3 CASSLSGASSYNEQFF TGTGCCAGCAGCTTAAGTGGAGCGAGCTCCTACAATGAGCAGTTCTTC
TRBD2 - TRBJ2-5 TRBV3-1/TRBV3-2 CASSQRLSGRSETQYF TGTGCCAGCAGCCAAAGACTTAGCGGGAGGAGTGAGACCCAGTACTTC
TRBD1 - TRBJ1-2 TRBV3-1/TRBV3-2 CASSLRQGARGGYTF TGTGCCAGCAGCCTTAGACAGGGGGCGCGGGGTGGCTACACCTTC
TRBD1 - TRBJ2-7 TRBV11-2 CASSADRGQVYEQYF TGTGCCAGCAGCGCAGACAGGGGGCAAGTCTACGAGCAGTACTTC
- once TRBJ1-5 TRBV18 CASSEREGRGIQPQHF TGTGCCAGCTCAGAACGGGAGGGTCGCGGAATTCAGCCCCAGCATTTT
TRBD2 few TRBJ2-5 TRBV5-1 CATKPAGGGGETQYF TGCGCCACCAAACCAGCGGGAGGAGGAGGGGAGACCCAGTACTTC
TRBD2 - TRBJ2-7 TRBV2 CASSEVRELGQYF TGTGCCAGCAGTGAAGTGCGGGAGTTGGGGCAGTACTTC
- once TRBJ1-1 TRBV2 CASSEQWGYTEAFF TGTGCCAGCAGCGAACAGTGGGGCTACACTGAAGCTTTCTTT
- - TRBJ1-5 TRBV27 CASSLSTYNQPQHF TGTGCCAGCAGTTTATCAACCTACAATCAGCCCCAGCATTTT
TRBD1 - TRBJ1-1 TRBV6-5 CASSPTGLDTEAFF TGTGCCAGCAGTCCGACAGGGTTGGACACTGAAGCTTTCTTT
TRBD1 few TRBJ2-7 TRBV27 CASSLRQTGANYEQYF TGTGCCAGCAGTTTAAGACAGACAGGGGCAAACTACGAGCAGTACTTC
TRBD2 - TRBJ2-5 TRBV3-1/TRBV3-2 CASSLWLAGEETQYF TGTGCCAGCAGCCTCTGGTTAGCGGGAGAAGAGACCCAGTACTTC
TRBD1 - TRBJ2-2 TRBV23-1 CASSQPRTGSGAGELFF TGCGCCAGCAGTCAGCCAAGGACAGGGTCCGGGGCCGGGGAGCTGTTTTTT
- - TRBJ1-5 TRBV12-3/TRBV12-4 CASTERGNQPQHF TGTGCCAGCACCGAGAGGGGGAATCAGCCCCAGCATTTT
TRBD2 - TRBJ2-2 TRBV19 CASITSGRRTTGELFF TGTGCCAGTATCACTAGCGGGAGACGAACCACCGGGGAGCTGTTTTTT
- - TRBJ1-3 TRBV4-1 CASSPHGSGNTIYF TGCGCCAGCAGCCCGCACGGGTCTGGAAACACCATATATTTT
TRBD1 many TRBJ2-7 TRBV2 CASILGQIAPAEQYF TGTGCCAGCATTCTGGGACAGATAGCCCCGGCGGAGCAGTACTTC
- - TRBJ2-5 TRBV30 CAWSGSIKRETQYF TGTGCCTGGAGTGGGAGCATTAAAAGGGAGACCCAGTACTTC
- - TRBJ1-2 TRBV24-1 CATSSEQGKGYTF TGTGCCACCAGTTCCGAGCAGGGAAAAGGCTACACCTTC
- - TRBJ1-4 TRBV9 CASSPPRGEKLFF TGTGCCAGCAGCCCCCCGCGGGGAGAAAAACTGTTTTTT
TRBD1 few TRBJ1-5 TRBV5-1 CASSRLREDRGDNQPQHF TGCGCCAGCAGCAGATTAAGGGAGGACAGGGGGGACAATCAGCCCCAGCATTTT
- - TRBJ1-3 TRBV13 CASRRRESGNTIYF TGTGCCAGCAGGAGAAGAGAGTCTGGAAACACCATATATTTT
- once TRBJ2-2 TRBV20-1 CSASPRLNTGELFF TGCAGTGCTAGTCCGCGACTAAACACCGGGGAGCTGTTTTTT
TRBD1 - TRBJ1-2 TRBV15 CATSRGQGHGYTF TGTGCCACCAGCAGAGGACAGGGACATGGCTACACCTTC
TRBD2 - TRBJ2-5 TRBV2 CASSPGTSGLQETQYF TGTGCCAGCAGCCCCGGGACTAGCGGGCTACAAGAGACCCAGTACTTC
TRBD1 - TRBJ1-5 TRBV30 CAWTRGQDQPQHF TGTGCCTGGACCAGGGGGCAGGATCAGCCCCAGCATTTT
TRBD2 - TRBJ2-7 TRBV28 CASRSAGEVGEQYF TGTGCCAGCAGGTCAGCGGGAGAAGTGGGCGAGCAGTACTTC
- - TRBJ1-4 TRBV10-3 CAISDSRETNEKLFF TGTGCCATCAGTGACTCTAGGGAGACTAATGAAAAACTGTTTTTT
TRBD2 - TRBJ2-7 TRBV7-2 CASSFRGTSGGLAYEQYF TGTGCCAGCAGCTTTCGGGGGACTAGCGGAGGCCTCGCCTACGAGCAGTACTTC
- - TRBJ2-5 TRBV10-3 CAIRARGTQETQYF TGTGCCATCCGTGCCCGGGGGACCCAAGAGACCCAGTACTTC
- - TRBJ1-6 TRBV27 CASSPRQNPYNSPLHF TGTGCCAGCAGTCCGAGACAGAACCCCTATAATTCACCCCTCCACTTT
- - TRBJ2-1 TRBV19 CASSKQKGSYNEQFF TGTGCCAGTAGTAAACAAAAGGGGTCCTACAATGAGCAGTTCTTC